This record looks at one T cell receptor beta chain sequence and its context. The antigen is undetermined. The data belong to a study of T cell responses to AZD1222 COVID-19 vaccine. Study as a whole: Both about-4-week and about-12-week second-dose recipients were combined. Findings and caveats of the study: Increases in Spike-specific TCR breadth and depth were seen after two AZD1222 doses.

Some clones are missing from TCRdb's copy, which holds only in-frame ones; the method was immunoSEQ multiplex PCR. The data contain roughly 150,000 clones, more than 75% of them singletons. Between the trimmed V and J ends, which lost 1 base and 1 base, there was a span of 5 bases. The germline CDR1 and CDR2 sequences are LGHNA and YNFKEQ. This CDR3 is 13 amino acids long. Sequencing was performed on peripheral blood, taken on day 0 of AZD1222 vaccination. The receptor comes from an adult in good health. The V and J genes are TRBV4-2 and TRBJ2-7, with D unclear. Here the CDR3 reads CASSQGASYEQYF. The CDR3 DNA sequence: TGTGCCAGCAGCCAAGGGGCATCCTACGAGCAGTACTTC.